Sequencing of this TCR beta chain was carried out in a study of radiotherapy plus CTLA-4 blockade in lung cancer. Findings and caveats of the study: Blood saw expansion of tumor-derived TCR clones after radiotherapy plus ipilimumab.

Libraries were prepared by immunoSEQ multiplex PCR; TCRdb keeps only in-frame clonotypes and omits some of them. The sample lists approximately 52,000 clones, more than 75% seen once, with about 8.5% in the top ten. Focal radiation plus CTLA-4 blockade with ipilimumab was administered to patients who had chemo-refractory metastatic non-small-cell lung cancer. To note about this clone: Its target is unknown.

This TCR was recovered from a human donor with non-small cell lung cancer who had a complete response to radiotherapy plus ipilimumab. Sample: peripheral blood, taken from a patient treated with radiotherapy plus ipilimumab.

The DNA of the CDR3 is TGCGCCAGCAGCCTTCTTGGGGCGTATAGCTCTGGGGCCAACGTCCTGACTTTC. Protein: CASSLLGAYSSGANVLTF. J is TRBJ2-6 and V is TRBV5-1; perhaps TRBD1 as D (5 bases). The CDR3 sequence is 18 residues long. Germline CDR1 SGHRS, CDR2 YFSETQ. V was cut by 4 bases and J by 0 bases, with 17 bases left in between.